Shown below are 9 T cell receptor beta chains from a single sample sequenced in a study of cytomegalovirus exposure and HLA in healthy donors. With 60 Vbeta and 13 Jbeta primers, the PCR was carried out. Here immunoSEQ multiplex PCR was the method, and the copy in TCRdb shows in-frame clones only, minus some. The table has 90,000 to 110,000 clones, around 76% seen once. Sequencing was carried out using PBMCs. The receptors here all came from a middle-aged man in good health and CMV-seropositive.

This clone was counted a few times. The chain joins TRBV11-3 to TRBJ2-7; unclear D gene. The CDR3 runs to 13 residues. Per germline, CDR1 SGHNT and CDR2 YENEEA. V lost 5 bases and J lost 1, with 9 bases in between. The CDR3 is CASSVIPSYEQYF. The DNA of the CDR3 is TGTGCCAGCAGCGTTATCCCGTCCTACGAGCAGTACTTC.

The chain carries TRBV10-3 and TRBJ2-3; the D is unclear. Germline V gene data show CDR1 as ENHRY and CDR2 as SYGVKD. The CDR3 length is 14 residues. Trimming pared 4 bases from V and 0 bases from J, leaving 8 bases between. The CDR3 DNA follows: TGTGCCATCAGTGTAGGAGACAGCACAGATACGCAGTATTTT. Protein product: CAISVGDSTDTQYF.

This chain uses TRBV10-3 with TRBJ1-4; 7 nucleotides line up with TRBD1. The CDR3 length is 14 residues. Germline V CDR1 and CDR2: ENHRY, SYGVKD. V lost 10 bases to trimming and J lost 6 bases; unmatched junction nucleotides: 11. CDR3 nucleotides: TGTGCCACGTCAGGGGGAGCACGCGATGAAAAACTGTTTTTT. It translates to CATSGGARDEKLFF.

V is TRBV28 and J is TRBJ1-6, with D unresolved. Germline lookup yields CDR1 MDHEN and CDR2 SYDVKM. This CDR3 contains 17 residues. V was shortened by 2 bases and J by 6 bases, with 17 bases between the two germline ends. The CDR3 is CASSLIPGSMGNSPLHF. The CDR3 DNA is TGTGCCAGCAGTTTAATTCCGGGGTCTATGGGTAATTCACCCCTCCACTTT.

The chain joins TRBV6-6 to TRBJ2-5; TRBD2 agrees at 12 bases. V lost 5 bases and J lost 5; bases outside the gene matches: 6. CDR1 MNHNY and CDR2 SVGAGI come from the germline V gene (reference sequence). The CDR3 is 15 amino acids. The CDR3 DNA is TGTGCCAGCAGTCCTAGCGGGAGGGCTTTGGAGACCCAGTACTTC. Translation gives CASSPSGRALETQYF.

V and J are TRBV7-9 and TRBJ2-5; no reliable D call. The J call may be faulty, since TRBJ2-7 better matches the DNA end. There are 11 residues in the CDR3. Germline CDR1 and CDR2: SEHNR and FQNEAQ (reference sequence). The CDR3, as DNA: TGTGCCAGCAGCTTGGACTACGAGCAGTACTTC. Protein product: CASSLDYEQYF.

The genes are TRBV7-9 and TRBJ2-4; D is ambiguous. Looked up from germline, CDR1 is SEHNR and CDR2 is FQNEAQ (reference sequence). Trimming cost V 3 bases and J 0 bases, with 9 bases left between them. CDR3 length: 15 amino acids. The CDR3 coding sequence is TGTGCCAGCAGCTTGGCGGAACTAGCCAAAAACATTCAGTACTTC. Amino acid sequence: CASSLAELAKNIQYF.

The chain couples TRBV28 to TRBJ2-3; no definite D call. CDR1 MDHEN and CDR2 SYDVKM come from the germline V gene. CDR3 length equals 12 residues. V was shortened by 4 bases and J by 3 bases, with 5 bases between the two germline ends. DNA for the CDR3: TGTGCCAGCAGTTCCGTGACAGATACGCAGTATTTT. Its translation is CASSSVTDTQYF.

The chain has TRBV29-1 and TRBJ2-4, with D unclear. The CDR3 contains 13 residues. The ends were cut back, 6 bases at V and 0 bases at J, with 9 bases in the middle. Germline V gene data show CDR1 as SQVTM and CDR2 as ANQGSEA. CDR3 region: CSVAAPAKNIQYF. The CDR3 nucleotides are TGCAGCGTAGCTGCCCCAGCCAAAAACATTCAGTACTTC.